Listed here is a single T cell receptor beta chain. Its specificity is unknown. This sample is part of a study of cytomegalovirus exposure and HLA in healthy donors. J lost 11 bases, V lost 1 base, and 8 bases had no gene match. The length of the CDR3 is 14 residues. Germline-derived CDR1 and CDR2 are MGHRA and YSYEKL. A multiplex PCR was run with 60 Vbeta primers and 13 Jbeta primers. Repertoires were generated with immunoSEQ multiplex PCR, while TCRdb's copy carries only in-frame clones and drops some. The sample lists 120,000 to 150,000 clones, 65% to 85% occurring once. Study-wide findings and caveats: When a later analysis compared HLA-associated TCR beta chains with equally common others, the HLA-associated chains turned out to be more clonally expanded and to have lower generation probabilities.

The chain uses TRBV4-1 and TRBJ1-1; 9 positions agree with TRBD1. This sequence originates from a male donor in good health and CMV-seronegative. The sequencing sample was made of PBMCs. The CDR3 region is CASSQVTGGNWAFF. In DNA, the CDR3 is TGCGCCAGCAGCCAAGTGACAGGGGGTAATTGGGCTTTCTTT.